These T cell receptor beta chains were read from a single sample in a study of blood T cell repertoires in COVID-19. Some clones are missing from TCRdb's copy, which holds only in-frame ones; the method was immunoSEQ multiplex PCR. The table includes about 180,000 clones, 80% to 90% detected once. The specimen was peripheral blood. These receptors all stem from a young man who had recovered from COVID-19. CDR3s include the opening cysteine and the closing phenylalanine or tryptophan. Fields, in order: J gene, D gene, V gene, clone size, CDR3 DNA, CDR3 protein. D genes are given only for firm matches. Clone size appears in some rows only: once, few, many, or a class for an expanded clone.

TRBJ1-1 TRBD1 TRBV18 . TGTGCCAGCTGGGGACAGATGAACACTGAAGCTTTCTTT CASWGQMNTEAFF
TRBJ2-7 TRBD1 TRBV19 once TGTGCCAGTGGTAAACAGGGGAACGTCTACGAGCAGTACTTC CASGKQGNVYEQYF
TRBJ2-7 TRBD2 TRBV6-5 . TGTGCCAGCAGCTTCGGCTCTTCGGGGGGGGCCGAGCAGTACTTC CASSFGSSGGAEQYF
TRBJ2-7 TRBD2 TRBV28 . TGTGCCAGCAGCGGGGAGGGCCCGCCTTACGAGCAGTACTTC CASSGEGPPYEQYF
TRBJ2-7 TRBD1 TRBV9 . TGTGCCAGCACCGAAACAGGGGCCTCCTACGAGCAGTACTTC CASTETGASYEQYF
TRBJ2-1 TRBD2 TRBV11-3 . TGTGCCAGCAGCTTAAGGCCGGGGGGCTCCTACAATGAGCAGTTCTTC CASSLRPGGSYNEQFF
TRBJ1-2 TRBD1 TRBV5-6 . TGTGCCAGCAGCATCGGACAGGACAAGTATGGCTACACCTTC CASSIGQDKYGYTF
TRBJ2-6 . TRBV6-4 . TGTGCCAGCAGTGACGGCGGGGCAGCTGGGGCCAACGTCCTGACTTTC CASSDGGAAGANVLTF
TRBJ2-3 TRBD1 TRBV5-1 . TGCGCCAGCAGCCGGGACAGCCAGACTAGCACAGATACGCAGTATTTT CASSRDSQTSTDTQYF
TRBJ2-3 TRBD2 TRBV11-2 . TGTGCCAGCAGCCTTCCACGGACTAGCGGGAGTACAGATACGCAGTATTTT CASSLPRTSGSTDTQYF
TRBJ2-3 . TRBV15 . TGTGCCACCAGCAGAGGGGCTGGCACAGATACGCAGTATTTT CATSRGAGTDTQYF
TRBJ2-3 . TRBV9 . TGTGCCAGCAGCGTAGAGGGACGGGAGACAGATACGCAGTATTTT CASSVEGRETDTQYF
TRBJ2-5 . TRBV5-6 . TGTGCCAGCAGCTTGGTCATAACGGGTGTGGAGACCCAGTACTTC CASSLVITGVETQYF
TRBJ1-5 TRBD1 TRBV6-5 . TGTGCCAGCCGATCAACAGGGGTTGGAAATCAGCCCCAGCATTTT CASRSTGVGNQPQHF
TRBJ2-5 . TRBV7-2 . TGTGCCAGCAGCAAAGGACAACATAAAGAGACCCAGTACTTC CASSKGQHKETQYF
TRBJ1-1 . TRBV27 . TGTGCCAGCAGACTGTCCCCTGAGAAGAACACTGAAGCTTTCTTT CASRLSPEKNTEAFF
TRBJ1-5 . TRBV28 . TGTGCCAGCAGTCTACCATCGACAGGCAATCAGCCCCAGCATTTT CASSLPSTGNQPQHF
TRBJ1-2 . TRBV11-1 . TGTGCCAGCAGCTCCAGGCGGGACCTCAACTATGGCTACACCTTC CASSSRRDLNYGYTF
TRBJ2-3 TRBD1 TRBV5-1 . TGCGCCAGCAGCCCTGGACAGGGGGCGGGAGATACGCAGTATTTT CASSPGQGAGDTQYF
TRBJ1-5 . TRBV6-1 . TGTGCCAGCAGTGAAGTCTTGGGACTTTGGAGCAATCAGCCCCAGCATTTT CASSEVLGLWSNQPQHF
TRBJ2-3 . TRBV14 . TGTGCCAGCAGCCAAGATATCTCGAGTACGCAGTATTTT CASSQDISSTQYF
TRBJ1-2 TRBD1 TRBV6-5 . TGTGCCAGCAGTTACTCTTCTGGACAGGGTTATGGCTACACCTTC CASSYSSGQGYGYTF
TRBJ2-1 TRBD2 TRBV15 . TGTGCCACCAGCAGAGTGGTGGACAGCGGGAGTGAGCAGTTCTTC CATSRVVDSGSEQFF
TRBJ1-2 . TRBV5-4 . TGTGCCAGCAGCTTGTCCCAAAACTATGGCTACACCTTC CASSLSQNYGYTF
TRBJ1-2 . TRBV6-6 once TGTGCCAGCAGTCCCCTGGGGCCCGATGGCTACACCTTC CASSPLGPDGYTF
TRBJ1-5 . TRBV5-5 once TGTGCCAGCAGCGATACAGGGAGCAATCAGCCCCAGCATTTT CASSDTGSNQPQHF
TRBJ2-5 . TRBV7-9 few TGTGCCAGCAGCTTAGCGAGATCCCAAGAGACCCAGTACTTC CASSLARSQETQYF
TRBJ2-6 . TRBV4-1 . TGCGCCAGCAGCGGGGGCGGGACAGAAAGGAGAGCTGGGGCCAACGTCCTGACTTTC CASSGGGTERRAGANVLTF
TRBJ2-7 . TRBV28 . TGTGCCAGCTCTAGGGGGATCTACGAGCAGTACTTC CASSRGIYEQYF
TRBJ1-6 . TRBV28 . TGTGCCAGCAGGGCAGGGAATAATTCACCCCTCCACTTT CASRAGNNSPLHF
TRBJ2-5 . TRBV3-1/TRBV3-2 . TGTGCCAGCAGCCCTATTGGCGGTCAAGAGACCCAGTACTTC CASSPIGGQETQYF
TRBJ2-5 . TRBV2 . TGTGCCAGCCTCGAAGAGTTTACGGAGACCCAGTACTTC CASLEEFTETQYF
TRBJ1-2 . TRBV9 . TGTGCCAGCAGCGACCGGACAGCAAGCTATGGCTACACCTTC CASSDRTASYGYTF
TRBJ2-3 . TRBV7-2 once TGTGCCAGCAGCTCCGCTAGCGGCACAGATACGCAGTATTTT CASSSASGTDTQYF
TRBJ2-5 . TRBV5-1 once TGCGCCAGCAGCTTGGTGGACAAAGAAGAGACCCAGTACTTC CASSLVDKEETQYF
TRBJ1-4 . TRBV19 once TGTGCCAGTAGTATTGGTGGTTCTACAGAGGGACTGTTTTTT CASSIGGSTEGLFF
TRBJ1-2 . TRBV7-2 . TGTGCCAGCAGCTTAACTGGGGGCCGGTTTGAGGGCTACACCTTC CASSLTGGRFEGYTF
TRBJ2-3 TRBD2 TRBV5-4 once TGTGCCAGCAGCGAACTAGCGGGAGAGACAGATACGCAGTATTTT CASSELAGETDTQYF
TRBJ1-4 . TRBV10-1 . TGCGCCAGCAGTCCACGTCCCGACACCTCAACTAATGAAAAACTGTTTTTT CASSPRPDTSTNEKLFF
TRBJ2-3 TRBD2 TRBV6-1 . TGTGCCAGCAGTGAGCCGGGACTAGCGGGAAGCACAGATACGCAGTATTTT CASSEPGLAGSTDTQYF
TRBJ1-1 . TRBV6-6 . TGTGCCAGCAGTTACTCGAGTACTGAAGCTTTCTTT CASSYSSTEAFF
TRBJ2-2 . TRBV7-9 . TGTGCCAGCGTAGGGGCTAGAAAATCCGGGGAGCTGTTTTTT CASVGARKSGELFF
TRBJ1-2 . TRBV6-6 . TGTGCCAGCAGTCCTCTCCTTGGAGGCGGCTACACCTTC CASSPLLGGGYTF
TRBJ2-3 . TRBV6-2/TRBV6-3 once TGTGCCAGCAGTTCACTGAGGTGGGATACGCAGTATTTT CASSSLRWDTQYF
TRBJ2-1 TRBD2 TRBV28 once TGTGCCAGCACCCAGGGGGCTAGCGGGAGGGCCTCGAGCCCCCGCTCCTACAATGAGCAGTTCTTC CASTQGASGRASSPRSYNEQFF
TRBJ2-3 . TRBV6-5 . TGTGCCAGCAGTTACTCGAGCGGATTCACAGATACGCAGTATTTT CASSYSSGFTDTQYF
TRBJ2-7 . TRBV19 . TGTGCCAGTAGTATCGGACAGCCTCCCTACGAGCAGTACTTC CASSIGQPPYEQYF
TRBJ2-6 . TRBV7-9 . TGTGCCAGCAGCCGTTCGGGGGCTGGGGCCAACGTCCTGACTTTC CASSRSGAGANVLTF
TRBJ1-2 . TRBV15 . TGTGCCACCAGCAGAGATCCGGGAAGGCAGCTGGGCTACACCTTC CATSRDPGRQLGYTF
TRBJ2-5 . TRBV15 . TGTGCCACCAGAAAGGGGGATACGACCCAGTACTTC CATRKGDTTQYF
TRBJ2-1 . TRBV10-1 few TGCGCCAGCAGTGTGTTAGCCTCGAGCTCCTACAATGAGCAGTTCTTC CASSVLASSSYNEQFF
TRBJ2-2 . TRBV4-3 . TGCGCCAGCAAAGGGGAACTTGCGATCACCGGGGAGCTGTTTTTT CASKGELAITGELFF
TRBJ2-5 . TRBV19 . TGTGCCAGTAGTATAGAAGGCAGGAAAACCCAGTACTTC CASSIEGRKTQYF
TRBJ1-1 . TRBV19 . TGTGCCACCAGCGAGGTTGAAGGCACTGAAGCTTTCTTT CATSEVEGTEAFF
TRBJ2-5 . TRBV18 . TGTGCCAGCTCACCACGGAAAGGGGAAGAGACCCAGTACTTC CASSPRKGEETQYF